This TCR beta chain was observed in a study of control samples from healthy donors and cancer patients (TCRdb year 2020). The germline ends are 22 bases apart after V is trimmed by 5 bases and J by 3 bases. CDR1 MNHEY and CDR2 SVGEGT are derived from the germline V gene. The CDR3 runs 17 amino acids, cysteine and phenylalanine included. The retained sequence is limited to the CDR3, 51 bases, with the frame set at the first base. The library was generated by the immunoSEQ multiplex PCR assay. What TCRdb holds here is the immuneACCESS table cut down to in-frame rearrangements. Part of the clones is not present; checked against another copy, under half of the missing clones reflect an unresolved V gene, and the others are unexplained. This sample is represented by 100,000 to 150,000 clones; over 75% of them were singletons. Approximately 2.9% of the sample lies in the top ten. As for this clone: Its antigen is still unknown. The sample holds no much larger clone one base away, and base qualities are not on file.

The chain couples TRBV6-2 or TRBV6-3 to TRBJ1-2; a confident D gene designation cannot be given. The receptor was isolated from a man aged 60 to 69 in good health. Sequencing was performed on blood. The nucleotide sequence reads TGTGCCAGCAGTCTCGTGGGTGCGGGGAGCCGATACTATGGCTACACCTTC. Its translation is CASSLVGAGSRYYGYTF.